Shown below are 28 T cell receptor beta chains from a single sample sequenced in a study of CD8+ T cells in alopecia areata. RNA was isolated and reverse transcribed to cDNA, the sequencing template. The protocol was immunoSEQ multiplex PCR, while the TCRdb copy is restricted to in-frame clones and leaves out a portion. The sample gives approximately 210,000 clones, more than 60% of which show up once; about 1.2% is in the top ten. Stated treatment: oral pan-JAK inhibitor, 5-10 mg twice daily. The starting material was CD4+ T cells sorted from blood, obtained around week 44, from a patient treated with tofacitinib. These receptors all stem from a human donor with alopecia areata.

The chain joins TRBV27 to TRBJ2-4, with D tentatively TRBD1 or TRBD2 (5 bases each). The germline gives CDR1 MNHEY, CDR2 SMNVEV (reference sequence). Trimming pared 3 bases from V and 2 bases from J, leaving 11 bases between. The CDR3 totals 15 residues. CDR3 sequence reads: CASSFGGTSKNIQYF. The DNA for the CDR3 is TGTGCCAGCAGTTTTGGGGGTACATCCAAAAACATTCAGTACTTC.

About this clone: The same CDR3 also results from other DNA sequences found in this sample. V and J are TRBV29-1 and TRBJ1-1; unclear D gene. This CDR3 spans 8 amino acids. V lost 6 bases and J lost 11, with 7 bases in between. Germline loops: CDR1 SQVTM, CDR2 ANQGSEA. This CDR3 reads CSVERAFF. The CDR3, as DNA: TGCAGCGTCGAGAGGGCTTTCTTT.

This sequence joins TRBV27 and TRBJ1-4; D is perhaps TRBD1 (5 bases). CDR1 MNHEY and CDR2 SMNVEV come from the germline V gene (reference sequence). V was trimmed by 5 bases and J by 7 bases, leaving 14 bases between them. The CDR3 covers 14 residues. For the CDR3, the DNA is TGTGCCAGCAGTCCAAGGGACTTGGGTGAAAAACTGTTTTTT. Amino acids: CASSPRDLGEKLFF.

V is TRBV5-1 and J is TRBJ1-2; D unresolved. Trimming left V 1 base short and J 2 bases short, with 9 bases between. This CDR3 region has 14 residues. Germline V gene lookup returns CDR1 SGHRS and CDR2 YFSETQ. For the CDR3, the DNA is TGCGCCAGCAGCTTGACGGCCACCAACTATGGCTACACCTTC. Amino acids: CASSLTATNYGYTF.

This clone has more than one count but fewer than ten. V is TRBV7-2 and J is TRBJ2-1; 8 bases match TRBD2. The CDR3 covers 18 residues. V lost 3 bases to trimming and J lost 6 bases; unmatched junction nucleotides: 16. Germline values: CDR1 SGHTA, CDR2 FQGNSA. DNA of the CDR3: TGTGCCAGCAGCTTGATAAATCTGAGCGGGGGATTAATCAATGAGCAGTTCTTC. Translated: CASSLINLSGGLINEQFF. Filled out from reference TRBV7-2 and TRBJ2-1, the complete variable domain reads GAGVSQSPSNKVTEKGKDVELRCDPISGHTALYWYRQSLGQGLEFLIYFQGNSAPDKSGLPSDRFSAERTGGSVSTLTIQRTQQEDSAVYLCASSLINLSGGLINEQFFGPGTRLTVL.

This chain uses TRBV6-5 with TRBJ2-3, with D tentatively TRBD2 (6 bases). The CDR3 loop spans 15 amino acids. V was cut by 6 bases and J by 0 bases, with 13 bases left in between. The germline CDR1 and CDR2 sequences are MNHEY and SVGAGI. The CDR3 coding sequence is TGTGCCAGCAGGGGGCTCGGGAGCAGCACAGATACGCAGTATTTT. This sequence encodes CASRGLGSSTDTQYF.

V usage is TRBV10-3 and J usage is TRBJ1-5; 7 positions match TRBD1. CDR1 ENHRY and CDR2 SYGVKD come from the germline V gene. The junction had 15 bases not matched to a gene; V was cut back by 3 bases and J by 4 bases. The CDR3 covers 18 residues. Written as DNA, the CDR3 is TGTGCCATCAGTGACTCTATGGCCCGACAGGGAGGGAATCAGCCCCAGCATTTT. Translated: CAISDSMARQGGNQPQHF.

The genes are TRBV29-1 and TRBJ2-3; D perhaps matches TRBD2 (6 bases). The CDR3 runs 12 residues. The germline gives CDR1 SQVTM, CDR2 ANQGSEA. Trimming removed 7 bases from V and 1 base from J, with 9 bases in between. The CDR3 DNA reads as TGCAGCGGGGAGGAAGGCACAGATACGCAGTATTTT. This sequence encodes CSGEEGTDTQYF.

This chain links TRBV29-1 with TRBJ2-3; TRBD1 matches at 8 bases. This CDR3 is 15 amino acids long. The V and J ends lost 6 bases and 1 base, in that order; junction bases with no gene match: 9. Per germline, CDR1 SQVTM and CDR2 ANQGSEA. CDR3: CSVKFQGAGTDTQYF. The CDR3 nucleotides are TGCAGCGTCAAGTTCCAGGGGGCGGGCACAGATACGCAGTATTTT.

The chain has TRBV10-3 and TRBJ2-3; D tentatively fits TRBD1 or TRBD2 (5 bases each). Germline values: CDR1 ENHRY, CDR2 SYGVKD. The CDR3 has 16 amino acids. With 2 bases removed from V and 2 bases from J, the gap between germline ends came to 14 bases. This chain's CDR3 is CAISEGHGAITDTQYF. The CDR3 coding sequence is TGTGCCATCAGTGAGGGCCACGGGGCAATCACAGATACGCAGTATTTT.

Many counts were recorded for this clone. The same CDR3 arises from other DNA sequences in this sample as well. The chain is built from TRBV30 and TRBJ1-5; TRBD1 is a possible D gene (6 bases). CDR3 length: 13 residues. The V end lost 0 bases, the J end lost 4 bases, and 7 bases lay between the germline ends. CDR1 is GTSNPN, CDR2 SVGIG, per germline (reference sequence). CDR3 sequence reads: CAWSVQGNQPQHF. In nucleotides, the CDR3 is TGTGCCTGGAGTGTACAGGGAAATCAGCCCCAGCATTTT.

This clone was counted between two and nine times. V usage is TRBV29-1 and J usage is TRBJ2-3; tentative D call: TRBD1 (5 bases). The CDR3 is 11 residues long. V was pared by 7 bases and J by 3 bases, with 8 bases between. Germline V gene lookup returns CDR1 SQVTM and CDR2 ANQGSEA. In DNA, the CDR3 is TGCAGCGCTGACAGAACAGATACGCAGTATTTT. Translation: CSADRTDTQYF.

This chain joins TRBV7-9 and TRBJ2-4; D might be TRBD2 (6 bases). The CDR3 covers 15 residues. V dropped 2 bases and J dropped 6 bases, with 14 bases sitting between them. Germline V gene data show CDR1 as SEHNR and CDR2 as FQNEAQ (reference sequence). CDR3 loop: CASSLKLGGINIQYF. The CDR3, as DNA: TGTGCCAGCAGCTTAAAGCTCGGGGGTATAAACATTCAGTACTTC.

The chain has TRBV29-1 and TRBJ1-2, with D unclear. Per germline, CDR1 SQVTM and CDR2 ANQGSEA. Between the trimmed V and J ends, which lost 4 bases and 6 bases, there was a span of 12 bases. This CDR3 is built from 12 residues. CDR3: CSVAQEMNGYTF. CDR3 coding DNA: TGCAGCGTTGCCCAGGAAATGAATGGCTACACCTTC.

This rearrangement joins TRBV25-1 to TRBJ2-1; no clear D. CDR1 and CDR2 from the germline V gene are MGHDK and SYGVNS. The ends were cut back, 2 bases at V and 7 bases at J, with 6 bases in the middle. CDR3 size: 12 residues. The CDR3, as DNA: TGTGCCAGCAGTGAAAACGAGAATGAGCAGTTCTTC. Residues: CASSENENEQFF.

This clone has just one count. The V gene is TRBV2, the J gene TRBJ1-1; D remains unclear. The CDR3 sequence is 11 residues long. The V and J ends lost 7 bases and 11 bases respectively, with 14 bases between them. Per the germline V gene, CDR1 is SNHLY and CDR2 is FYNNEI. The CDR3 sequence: CASTIRREAFF. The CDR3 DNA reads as TGTGCCAGCACTATAAGGAGGGAGGCTTTCTTT.

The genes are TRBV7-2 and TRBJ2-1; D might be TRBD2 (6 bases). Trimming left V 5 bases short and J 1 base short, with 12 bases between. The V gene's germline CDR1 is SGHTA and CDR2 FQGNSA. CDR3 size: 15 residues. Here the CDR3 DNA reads TGTGCCAGCAGCCATCGGGGGACGTCCTACAATGAGCAGTTCTTC. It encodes CASSHRGTSYNEQFF.

CDR3 sequence reads: CSVVGDRAHEQFF. In DNA, the CDR3 is TGCAGCGTTGTTGGAGACAGGGCCCATGAGCAGTTCTTC. V is TRBV29-1 and J is TRBJ2-1, with 7 bases lining up with TRBD1. V trimming: 4 bases; J trimming: 8 bases; junction bases outside the gene matches: 8. This CDR3 is built from 13 residues. CDR1 SQVTM and CDR2 ANQGSEA come from the germline V gene.

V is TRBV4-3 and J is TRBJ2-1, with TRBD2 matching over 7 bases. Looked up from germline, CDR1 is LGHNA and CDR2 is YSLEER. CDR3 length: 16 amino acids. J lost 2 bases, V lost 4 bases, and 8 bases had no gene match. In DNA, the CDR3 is TGCGCCAGCAGCCTAGACCGGGACTACCCCTACAATGAGCAGTTCTTC. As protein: CASSLDRDYPYNEQFF.

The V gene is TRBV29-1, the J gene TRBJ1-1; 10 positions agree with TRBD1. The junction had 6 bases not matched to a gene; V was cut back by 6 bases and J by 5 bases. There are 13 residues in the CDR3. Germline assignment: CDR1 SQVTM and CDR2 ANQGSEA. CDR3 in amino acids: CSVTGTGVTEAFF. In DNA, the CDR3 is TGCAGCGTAACCGGGACAGGGGTGACTGAAGCTTTCTTT.

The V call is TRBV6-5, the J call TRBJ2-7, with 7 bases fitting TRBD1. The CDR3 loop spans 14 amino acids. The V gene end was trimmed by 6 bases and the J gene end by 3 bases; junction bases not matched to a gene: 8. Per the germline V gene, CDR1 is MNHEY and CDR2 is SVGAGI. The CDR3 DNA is TGTGCCAGCAGCCCCGGGACAGTTCGCTACGAGCAGTACTTC. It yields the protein CASSPGTVRYEQYF.

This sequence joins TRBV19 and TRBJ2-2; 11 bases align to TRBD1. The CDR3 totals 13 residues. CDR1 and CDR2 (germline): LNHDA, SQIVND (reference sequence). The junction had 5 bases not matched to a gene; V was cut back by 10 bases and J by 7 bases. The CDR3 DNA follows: TGTGCCATAGGACAGGGGGCAGTCGGGGAGCTGTTTTTT. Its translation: CAIGQGAVGELFF.

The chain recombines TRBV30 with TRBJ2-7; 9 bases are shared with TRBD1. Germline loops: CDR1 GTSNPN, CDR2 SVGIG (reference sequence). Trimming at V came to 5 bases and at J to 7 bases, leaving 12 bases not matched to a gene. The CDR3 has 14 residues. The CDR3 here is CAWSPGQGRREQYF. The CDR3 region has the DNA TGTGCCTGGTCCCCGGGACAGGGAAGGCGGGAGCAGTACTTC.

The CDR3 bases are TGTGCCAGCAGCCGGGAGGGACAGGGGCCCTACGAGCAGTACTTC. It encodes CASSREGQGPYEQYF. The rearrangement joins TRBV6-5 to TRBJ2-7, with 10 nucleotides matching TRBD1. Germline-derived CDR1 and CDR2 are MNHEY and SVGAGI. After removal of 6 bases from V and 2 bases from J, the junction contained 7 bases not matched to a gene. This CDR3 has 15 amino acids.

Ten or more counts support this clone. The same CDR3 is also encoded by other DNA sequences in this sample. DNA for the CDR3: TGTGCCAGCAGCTTAGGTTGGGGGTCCTACAATGAGCAGTTCTTC. Translating it yields CASSLGWGSYNEQFF. The J gene is TRBJ2-1, the V gene TRBV7-2; tentatively, D is TRBD1 or TRBD2 (5 bases each). The ends were cut back, 1 base at V and 1 base at J, with 8 bases in the middle. The CDR3 has 15 residues. Germline V gene lookup returns CDR1 SGHTA and CDR2 FQGNSA.

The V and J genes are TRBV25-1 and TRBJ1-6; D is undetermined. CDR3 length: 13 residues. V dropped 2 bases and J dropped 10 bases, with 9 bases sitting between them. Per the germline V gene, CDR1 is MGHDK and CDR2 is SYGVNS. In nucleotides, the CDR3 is TGTGCCAGCAGTGAAGAGGGAGGCTCACCCCTCCACTTT. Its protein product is CASSEEGGSPLHF.

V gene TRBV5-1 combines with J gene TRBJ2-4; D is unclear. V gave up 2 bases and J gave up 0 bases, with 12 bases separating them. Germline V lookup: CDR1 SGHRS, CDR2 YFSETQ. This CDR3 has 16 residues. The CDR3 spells CASSLEQNLAKNIQYF. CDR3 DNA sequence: TGCGCCAGCAGCTTAGAACAGAACTTAGCCAAAAACATTCAGTACTTC.

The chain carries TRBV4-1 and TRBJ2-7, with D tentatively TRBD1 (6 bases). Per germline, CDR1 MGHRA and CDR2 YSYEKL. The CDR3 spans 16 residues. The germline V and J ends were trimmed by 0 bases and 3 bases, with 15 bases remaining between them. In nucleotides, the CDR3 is TGCGCCAGCAGCCAAGATGACTTGTGGACAGTCTACGAGCAGTACTTC. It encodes CASSQDDLWTVYEQYF.